The 10 T cell receptor beta chains below were found in one sample sequenced in a study of CXCR3-negative and CXCR3-positive naive CD8 T cells. cDNA libraries for TRB were generated by 5' RACE incorporating UMI labels. TCRdb reprocessed the 5' RACE reads; each CDR3 protein has one entry and no DNA is given. The sample shows 75,000 or so distinct CDR3 sequences, and around 1.4% sits with its ten largest clones. The sample taken for sequencing was naive CXCR3- CD8+ T cells from blood. Described subset: CD45RO-CCR7+CD27+CD95- naive CD8+ T cells lacking CXCR3 (TNR3-). These receptors were taken from a human donor in good health. Some clones in this sample may be carry-over from other donors' samples.

The rearrangement uses TRBV7-9 and TRBJ1-3. This CDR3 is built from 14 residues. The germline V gene encodes CDR1 SEHNR and CDR2 FQNEAQ (reference sequence). Here the CDR3 reads CASSPSQSGNTIYF.

The rearrangement joins TRBV7-6 to TRBJ2-7; TCRdb's assignment of TRBD1 cannot be checked, as there is no DNA. Germline V gene sequence: CDR1 SGHVS, CDR2 FNYEAQ. The CDR3 extends over 13 amino acids. The CDR3 region is CASRDGGSYEQYF.

The chain carries TRBV29-1 and TRBJ2-7; TCRdb outputs TRBD2, but without DNA this stays unchecked. CDR1 and CDR2 (germline): SQVTM, ANQGSEA. The CDR3 covers 13 residues. The CDR3 sequence: CSVEASGTRGLDF.

The V and J genes are TRBV30 and TRBJ2-1; no DNA is available, so the TRBD1 call from TCRdb remains unchecked. Germline V CDR1 and CDR2: GTSNPN, SVGIG (reference sequence). The CDR3 covers 14 residues. The CDR3: CAWSVEAGRDEQFF.

This rearrangement joins TRBV9 to TRBJ1-2. The CDR3 extends over 13 amino acids. CDR1 SGDLS and CDR2 YYNGEE come from the germline V gene. This CDR3 is CASSGGSNYGYTF.

The rearrangement joins TRBV28 to TRBJ1-2; the TCRdb D gene call, TRBD1, has no DNA to confirm it. Germline CDR1 MDHEN, CDR2 SYDVKM. The CDR3 contains 13 residues. The CDR3 region is CASSQGGSYGYTF.

CDR3 loop: CATSVGTRWTTDTQYF. The gene calls are TRBV24-1 and TRBJ2-3; as DNA is missing, the TRBD2 call by TCRdb cannot be tested. This CDR3 is 16 amino acids long. Germline loops: CDR1 KGHDR, CDR2 SFDVKD.

This chain uses TRBV20-1 with TRBJ2-5; lacking DNA, the TRBD2 call made by TCRdb goes unchecked. In germline, CDR1 is DFQATT, CDR2 SNEGSKA (reference sequence). The CDR3 runs to 15 residues. The CDR3: CSAEELAEYQETQYF.

The chain joins TRBV7-9 to TRBJ2-7; the TCRdb call, TRBD2, lacks DNA for checking. The CDR3 is made up of 19 amino acids. Germline V gene sequence: CDR1 SEHNR, CDR2 FQNEAQ (reference sequence). This CDR3 is CASSPPFNLGELHSYEQYF.

The V and J genes are TRBV7-9 and TRBJ1-1; TCRdb reports TRBD1, a call that lacks DNA to check it against. The germline gives CDR1 SEHNR, CDR2 FQNEAQ (reference sequence). There are 14 residues in the CDR3. Here the CDR3 reads CASSPRDRVSEAFF.